Following are 23 T cell receptor beta chains from one sample sequenced in a study of cytomegalovirus exposure and HLA in healthy donors. This PCR relied on a set of 60 Vbeta primers and 13 Jbeta primers. Using immunoSEQ multiplex PCR, the repertoire was profiled, and TCRdb retains in-frame clones only, with some absent. The table includes approximately 140,000 clones, 66% detected once. Material for sequencing was PBMCs. The receptor set was obtained from a woman aged 60-70 years in good health and CMV-seronegative.

V usage is TRBV18 and J usage is TRBJ1-5; a weak D match, TRBD1 (5 bases). V lost 2 bases and J lost 7, with 12 bases in between. The CDR3 is 14 residues long. The V gene's germline CDR1 is KGHSH and CDR2 LQKENI. The CDR3 loop is CASSPLTVNQPQHF. In DNA form, the CDR3 reads TGTGCCAGCTCACCATTGACAGTTAACCAGCCCCAGCATTTT.

The chain recombines TRBV7-6 with TRBJ2-5, with TRBD1 as a possible D gene (6 bases). The germline V and J ends were trimmed by 5 bases and 1 base, with 14 bases remaining between them. This CDR3 has 15 amino acids. Germline CDR1 is SGHVS and CDR2 is FNYEAQ. CDR3 sequence reads: CASSLQVGAQETQYF. CDR3 DNA: TGTGCCAGCAGCCTTCAGGTGGGGGCCCAAGAGACCCAGTACTTC.

The chain joins TRBV9 to TRBJ2-3; D remains ambiguous. The CDR3 is made up of 13 amino acids. CDR1 and CDR2 (germline): SGDLS, YYNGEE. Trimming removed 3 bases from V and 6 bases from J, with 11 bases in between. CDR3 nucleotide sequence: TGTGCCAGCAGCGGAGAGGTGTGGGATACGCAGTATTTT. It encodes CASSGEVWDTQYF.

This clone was recorded a few times. The V and J genes are TRBV29-1 and TRBJ2-7; TRBD1 is a possible D gene (5 bases). This CDR3 contains 14 residues. The V gene lost 4 bases and the J gene lost 2 bases, with 15 bases spanning the gap. Germline assignment: CDR1 SQVTM and CDR2 ANQGSEA. CDR3: CSVASVQGTYEQYF. CDR3 DNA sequence: TGCAGCGTTGCTTCGGTGCAGGGAACCTACGAGCAGTACTTC.

The chain uses TRBV19 and TRBJ1-5; D ambiguous. Germline V gene lookup returns CDR1 LNHDA and CDR2 SQIVND (reference sequence). Between the trimmed V and J ends, which lost 8 bases and 7 bases, there was a span of 12 bases. The CDR3 sequence is 12 residues long. The CDR3 region is CASSLGTQPQHF. CDR3 sequence (DNA): TGTGCCAGTTCTCTAGGAACCCAGCCCCAGCATTTT.

The chain carries TRBV6-5 and TRBJ2-7; a weak D match, TRBD2 (6 bases). V was shortened by 6 bases and J by 3 bases, with 15 bases between the two germline ends. The CDR3 sequence is 14 residues long. In germline, CDR1 is MNHEY, CDR2 SVGAGI. The CDR3 spells CASSDPVGSYEQYF. The CDR3 DNA sequence: TGTGCCAGCAGCGATCCGGTCGGGAGCTACGAGCAGTACTTC.

This clone was detected many times. The chain has TRBV9 and TRBJ1-3, with 7 positions matching TRBD1. The germline V gene encodes CDR1 SGDLS and CDR2 YYNGEE. Losses at the gene ends were 1 base for V and 1 base for J; bases not matched to a gene: 5. The CDR3 length is 16 residues. The CDR3 sequence: CASSVRAGGSGNTIYF. CDR3 DNA sequence: TGTGCCAGCAGCGTAAGGGCAGGGGGGTCTGGAAACACCATATATTTT.

The rearrangement links TRBV19 to TRBJ2-7; TRBD2 matches at 10 bases. J gave up 7 bases and V 5 bases, and 11 bases lay outside the gene matches. The CDR3 is made up of 15 amino acids. CDR1 and CDR2 from the germline V gene are LNHDA and SQIVND (reference sequence). The CDR3 DNA reads as TGTGCCAGTAGTCCGTCCGGGACTAGCGAGGTGGAGCAGTACTTC. Its protein product is CASSPSGTSEVEQYF.

This sequence joins TRBV19 and TRBJ1-2, with D unclear. The length of the CDR3 is 12 residues. Between the trimmed V and J ends, which lost 5 bases and 5 bases, there was a span of 9 bases. CDR1 and CDR2 from the germline V gene are LNHDA and SQIVND (reference sequence). The CDR3 sequence: CASSLEGYGYTF. The CDR3 DNA reads TGTGCCAGTAGTTTGGAGGGTTATGGCTACACCTTC.

The chain recombines TRBV7-6 with TRBJ1-6; unclear D gene. The length of the CDR3 is 13 residues. V lost 6 bases to trimming and J lost 6 bases, with 9 bases between them. Germline CDR1 and CDR2: SGHVS and FNYEAQ. CDR3 sequence (DNA): TGTGCCAGCAGATTAAACTCTAATTCACCCCTCCACTTT. It codes for CASRLNSNSPLHF. Drawing the rest from reference TRBV7-6 and TRBJ1-6, the complete variable domain is GAGVSQSPRYKVTKRGQDVALRCDPISGHVSLYWYRQALGQGPEFLTYFNYEAQQDKSGLPNDRFSAERPEGSISTLTIQRTEQRDSAMYRCASRLNSNSPLHFGNGTRLTVT.

This clone was detected a few times. The chain carries TRBV2 and TRBJ1-4; tentative D call: TRBD1 (6 bases). The CDR3 spans 14 residues. The V gene's germline CDR1 is SNHLY and CDR2 FYNNEI. V lost 3 bases, J lost 4 bases, and 9 bases lay in between. The DNA for the CDR3 is TGTGCCAGCAGTGAGACAGGCCTTAATGAAAAACTGTTTTTT. Amino acid sequence: CASSETGLNEKLFF.

The chain couples TRBV7-8 to TRBJ2-1; 12 bases are a match to TRBD2. Germline values: CDR1 SGHVS, CDR2 FQNEAQ. The CDR3 totals 20 residues. Unmatched junction bases numbered 14, after V lost 1 base and J lost 4 bases. The CDR3 DNA reads as TGTGCCAGCAGCTTAGAGGGGGAGTTTGGACTAGCGGGAAGATACAATGAGCAGTTCTTC. Protein product: CASSLEGEFGLAGRYNEQFF.

The chain links TRBV5-1 to TRBJ1-1; D is uncertain. CDR3 size: 13 residues. Germline-derived CDR1 and CDR2 are SGHRS and YFSETQ. Between the trimmed V and J ends, which lost 0 bases and 5 bases, there was a span of 8 bases. The CDR3 nucleotides read TGCGCCAGCAGCTTGGTCCGGGGAACTGAAGCTTTCTTT. This sequence encodes CASSLVRGTEAFF. The full variable domain, in which reference TRBV5-1 and TRBJ1-1 provide the parts outside the CDR3, is KAGVTQTPRYLIKTRGQQVTLSCSPISGHRSVSWYQQTPGQGLQFLFEYFSETQRNKGNFPGRFSGRQFSNSRSEMNVSTLELGDSALYLCASSLVRGTEAFFGQGTRLTVV.

This rearrangement joins TRBV5-1 to TRBJ2-5, with 7 bases that match TRBD2. The CDR3 is 15 amino acids. Trimming cost V 0 bases and J 4 bases; bases outside gene matches: 6. Germline V CDR1 and CDR2: SGHRS, YFSETQ. CDR3 amino acids: CASSLALGGRETQYF. CDR3 sequence (DNA): TGCGCCAGCAGCTTGGCATTGGGGGGGAGAGAGACCCAGTACTTC.

The sample holds a few counts of this clone. J is TRBJ2-7 and V is TRBV4-3; perhaps TRBD1 as D (5 bases). Trimming shortened V by 0 bases and J by 4 bases, and 13 bases separated the two germline ends. The CDR3 extends over 15 amino acids. Germline values: CDR1 LGHNA, CDR2 YSLEER. CDR3 DNA: TGCGCCAGCAGCCAAGAGGAAGGGGCCATTTACGAGCAGTACTTC. Its translation is CASSQEEGAIYEQYF.

The chain is built from TRBV27 and TRBJ2-3; TRBD1 matches at 8 bases. The CDR3 covers 15 residues. J was trimmed by 1 base and V by 6 bases; bases with no gene match: 6. Germline CDR1 is MNHEY and CDR2 is SMNVEV (reference sequence). CDR3 sequence (DNA): TGTGCCAGCAGCCGGACAGGGTTAGGCACAGATACGCAGTATTTT. It yields the protein CASSRTGLGTDTQYF.

The gene calls are TRBV10-1 and TRBJ2-1, with TRBD1 matching 7 bases. The CDR3 extends over 14 amino acids. Germline CDR1 reads WNHNN; CDR2 reads SYGVQD (reference sequence). Unmatched junction bases numbered 7, after V lost 9 bases and J lost 2 bases. CDR3 region: CARPRQGAYNEQFF. The CDR3 region has the DNA TGCGCCAGACCCCGACAGGGCGCCTACAATGAGCAGTTCTTC.

This chain joins TRBV15 and TRBJ2-1, with D tentatively TRBD2 (6 bases). CDR3 size: 15 residues. Germline assignment: CDR1 LNHNV and CDR2 YYDKDF (reference sequence). V dropped 1 base and J dropped 6 bases, with 13 bases sitting between them. CDR3 region: CATSRGASDLNEQFF. In DNA form, the CDR3 reads TGTGCCACCAGCAGAGGTGCTAGCGACCTCAATGAGCAGTTCTTC.

The rearrangement joins TRBV6-1 to TRBJ1-5, with 10 bases matching TRBD1. The CDR3 length is 15 residues. The germline V gene has CDR1 MNHNS and CDR2 SASEGT. Trimming took 6 bases from V and 3 from J; bases not matched to a gene: 5. The CDR3 spells CASRLRQGANQPQHF. In nucleotides, the CDR3 is TGTGCCAGCAGACTAAGACAGGGGGCCAATCAGCCCCAGCATTTT.

Worth noting for this clone: The germline gene is not matched at one end of the junction; a read error may be the cause. The chain combines TRBV9 with TRBJ2-2; D is possibly TRBD1 (5 bases). Germline lookup yields CDR1 SGDLS and CDR2 YYNGEE. This CDR3 region has 15 residues. The CDR3 loop reads CASSVVGQGTRELFF. CDR3 DNA sequence: TGTGCCAGCAGCGTAGTCGGGCAGGGCACCAGGGAGCTGTTTTTT. The whole variable domain, remainder taken from reference TRBV9 and TRBJ2-2, is DSGVTQTPKHLITATGQRVTLRCSPRSGDLSVYWYQQSLDQGLQFLIQYYNGEERAKGNILERFSAQQFPDLHSELNLSSLELGDSALYFCASSVVGQGTRELFFGEGSRLTVL.

The chain has TRBV5-4 and TRBJ2-3; the match to TRBD2 covers 9 bases. The CDR3 spans 16 residues. V gave up 3 bases and J gave up 5 bases; unmatched junction bases: 10. The germline CDR1 and CDR2 sequences are SGHNT and YYREEE (reference sequence). CDR3 region: CASSSGGGGVIDTQYF. CDR3 coding DNA: TGTGCCAGCAGCTCCGGCGGCGGGGGGGTAATAGATACGCAGTATTTT.

The chain combines TRBV2 with TRBJ2-1, with 9 bases matching TRBD2. CDR3 length: 16 amino acids. V lost 3 bases and J lost 7; bases outside the gene matches: 10. Per the germline V gene, CDR1 is SNHLY and CDR2 is FYNNEI. The DNA of the CDR3 is TGTGCCAGCAGTGAGTCAGGGGGACTAGCCCGGAATGAGCAGTTCTTC. Translating gives CASSESGGLARNEQFF.

A remark on this clone: Relative to the germline gene, one junction end is altered; a read error may explain this. This rearrangement joins TRBV7-7 to TRBJ2-2, with a weak D call TRBD2 (6 bases). CDR3 length: 13 amino acids. The germline gives CDR1 SSHAT, CDR2 FNYEAQ (reference sequence). CDR3 sequence (DNA): TGTGCTAGCAGCTTGGCGGGGAGCGGGGAGCTGTTTTTT. This gives the protein CASSLAGSGELFF.